This T cell receptor (beta chain) was found in a study of blood T cells in healthy people across ages. Primers used in a second PCR of about 7 to 12 cycles were a sample-barcoded 5' primer and a J-beta primer mix. Each CDR3 protein is one row after TCRdb ran MiXCR on the 5' RACE reads. This table holds roughly 1.6 million distinct CDR3 sequences, around 36% found once. Trimming left V 1 base short and J 4 bases short, with 8 bases between. The germline V gene encodes CDR1 MNHEY and CDR2 SMNVEV (reference sequence). CDR3 length equals 13 residues. Whole-study findings and limits: Correlation between TCR beta diversity and naive T cell percentage was strong. Per-million-T-cell TCR beta diversity fell roughly linearly with age.

Many counts were recorded for this clonotype. Its antigen remains unidentified. Russia was home to the donors, healthy Caucasian individuals aged roughly 6 to 90. Material for sequencing was blood. The source is a woman aged 30 to 39 in good health. The chain couples TRBV27 to TRBJ2-7; D unresolved. The CDR3 loop reads CASSLFASYEQYF. CDR3 DNA: TGTGCCAGCAGTTTATTTGCGAGTTACGAGCAGTACTTC.